The 14 T cell receptor beta chains reported below all come from one sample, sequenced in a study of T cells after yellow fever vaccination. One entry per CDR3 protein results from TCRdb running MiXCR on the 5' RACE reads. The sample contains 400,000 or so distinct CDR3 sequences, 11% of which appear only once. The source material was PBMCs, sampled on the day of the first yellow fever vaccination. All receptors come from a man between 18 and 35 years old who received the YFV17D yellow fever vaccine.

This clonotype was detected only a few times. J is TRBJ1-4 and V is TRBV28; TRBD1 matches at 8 bases. Trimming removed 5 bases from V and 0 bases from J; junction bases left unmatched: 5. Per the germline V gene, CDR1 is MDHEN and CDR2 is SYDVKM. The CDR3 extends over 16 amino acids. The CDR3: CASSGKQGATNEKLFF. CDR3 nucleotides: TGTGCCAGCAGTGGAAAACAGGGGGCAACTAATGAAAAACTGTTTTTT.

This sequence joins TRBV6-2 or TRBV6-3 and TRBJ2-3; unclear D gene. Trimming removed 7 bases at V and 2 bases at J, with 13 bases between. The length of the CDR3 is 14 residues. CDR1 and CDR2 from the germline V gene are MNHEY and SVGEGT. In DNA form, the CDR3 reads TGTGCCAGCAAGTTTCGGATACTCACAGATACGCAGTATTTT. Translating gives CASKFRILTDTQYF.

Concerning this clonotype itself: Because the CDR3 is missing its conserved closing phenylalanine or tryptophan, this is likely a read error. The chain is built from TRBV24-1 and TRBJ2-5, with D hard to call. The CDR3 has 15 residues. V lost 4 bases, J lost 5 bases, and 16 bases lay in between. Germline V CDR1 and CDR2: KGHDR, SFDVKD. The chain's CDR3 is CATSDPQSAGETQYL. The CDR3 DNA reads TGTGCCACCAGTGACCCCCAATCCGCCGGGGAGACCCAGTACTTA.

CDR3 amino acids: CSVRQGESQYF. The CDR3 DNA follows: TGCAGCGTACGACAGGGGGAATCGCAGTATTTT. The genes are TRBV29-1 and TRBJ2-3, with 9 nucleotides matching TRBD1. The CDR3 has 11 amino acids. Unmatched junction bases numbered 5, after V lost 6 bases and J lost 10 bases. CDR1 is SQVTM, CDR2 ANQGSEA, per germline.

In its sample, this clonotype was seen a few times. The V call is TRBV12-3 or TRBV12-4, the J call TRBJ1-1, with D maybe TRBD1 (6 bases). Trimming removed 2 bases from V and 11 bases from J, with 9 bases in between. The CDR3 loop spans 11 amino acids. CDR3 bases: TGTGCCAGCAGTTTAAGGCAGGGGGCTTTCTTT. This gives the protein CASSLRQGAFF.

The chain is built from TRBV20-1 and TRBJ1-2; 7 positions match TRBD1. J lost 0 bases, V lost 3 bases, and 1 base had no gene match. CDR3 size: 13 residues. In germline, CDR1 is DFQATT, CDR2 SNEGSKA (reference sequence). The CDR3, as DNA: TGCAGTGCTAGGGACAGGACTAACTATGGCTACACCTTC. Translated: CSARDRTNYGYTF.

This clonotype was detected only a few times. The chain links TRBV28 to TRBJ1-5, with D unclear. Deletions cut 4 bases from V and 9 bases from J, with 10 bases between. Germline V gene data show CDR1 as MDHEN and CDR2 as SYDVKM. The CDR3 sequence is 12 residues long. The chain's CDR3 is CASSSSGGPQHF. In DNA form, the CDR3 reads TGTGCCAGCAGTTCCTCCGGTGGGCCCCAGCATTTT.

The chain carries TRBV20-1 and TRBJ2-7; 11 positions agree with TRBD2. Unmatched junction bases numbered 7, after V lost 5 bases and J lost 4 bases. Germline V lookup: CDR1 DFQATT, CDR2 SNEGSKA (reference sequence). This CDR3 is built from 14 residues. CDR3 loop: CSALSGGAGYEQYV. In nucleotides, the CDR3 is TGCAGTGCTCTTAGCGGGGGGGCGGGGTACGAGCAGTACGTC.

This clonotype came up a few times. The V and J genes are TRBV28 and TRBJ2-1, with unresolved D. This CDR3 region has 15 residues. The V gene's germline CDR1 is MDHEN and CDR2 SYDVKM. Trimming took off 8 bases at V and 0 bases at J, with 14 bases between the two ends. CDR3 nucleotides: TGTGCCAGCGAGGTCGACCATAGCTCCTACAATGAGCAGTTCTTC. The encoded protein is CASEVDHSSYNEQFF.

This clonotype was detected a few times. This chain links TRBV7-3 with TRBJ2-1; the match to TRBD2 covers 7 bases. J gave up 10 bases and V 2 bases, and 8 bases lay outside the gene matches. From germline, CDR1 is SGHTA and CDR2 FQGTGA. This CDR3 region has 14 residues. This CDR3 is CASSLDRLANEQFF. CDR3 in DNA: TGTGCCAGCAGCTTAGATCGACTAGCAAACGAGCAGTTCTTC.

V gene TRBV7-2 combines with J gene TRBJ2-4; 13 nucleotides agree with TRBD2. The J segment lost 3 bases and the V segment lost 7 bases, leaving 6 bases of the junction unmatched. CDR1 SGHTA and CDR2 FQGNSA come from the germline V gene. CDR3 length: 16 amino acids. The CDR3 loop is CASNQLAGGLKNIQYF. DNA for the CDR3: TGTGCCAGCAACCAACTAGCGGGGGGGCTCAAAAACATTCAGTACTTC.

This clonotype was observed a handful of times. V gene TRBV18 combines with J gene TRBJ1-2, with D hard to call. CDR1 and CDR2 from the germline V gene are KGHSH and LQKENI. This CDR3 has 15 residues. The V and J ends lost 4 bases and 4 bases respectively, with 16 bases between them. CDR3 sequence (DNA): TGTGCCAGCTCACGGCCCTCGTTGAGGGCCTATGGCTACACCTTC. As protein: CASSRPSLRAYGYTF. Full variable domain (remainder filled in from reference TRBV18 and TRBJ1-2): NAGVMQNPRHLVRRRGQEARLRCSPMKGHSHVYWYRQLPEEGLKFMVYLQKENIIDESGMPKERFSAEFPKEGPSILRIQQVVRGDSAAYFCASSRPSLRAYGYTFGSGTRLTVV.

This clonotype was seen only a few times. The genes are TRBV4-3 and TRBJ2-7, with 14 nucleotides matching TRBD2. There are 16 residues in the CDR3. Germline CDR1 reads LGHNA; CDR2 reads YSLEER. The trim removed 5 bases at V and 4 bases at J, leaving 7 bases unmatched. CDR3 bases: TGCGCCAGCAGCGAAGGGACTAGCGGGGGAGTTTACGAGCAGTACTTC. It translates to CASSEGTSGGVYEQYF.

The sample holds many counts of this clonotype. This rearrangement joins TRBV28 to TRBJ1-5; possible D gene TRBD1, 6 bases. The CDR3 spans 14 residues. Germline values: CDR1 MDHEN, CDR2 SYDVKM. V lost 7 bases and J 4 bases, leaving 14 bases between the germline ends. This CDR3 is CASNLRTENQPQHF. DNA for the CDR3: TGTGCCAGCAACCTACGGACAGAAAATCAGCCCCAGCATTTT. The complete variable domain, with remaining parts taken from reference TRBV28 and TRBJ1-5, reads DVKVTQSSRYLVKRTGEKVFLECVQDMDHENMFWYRQDPGLGLRLIYFSYDVKMKEKGDIPEGYSVSREKKERFSLILESASTNQTSMYLCASNLRTENQPQHFGDGTRLSIL.